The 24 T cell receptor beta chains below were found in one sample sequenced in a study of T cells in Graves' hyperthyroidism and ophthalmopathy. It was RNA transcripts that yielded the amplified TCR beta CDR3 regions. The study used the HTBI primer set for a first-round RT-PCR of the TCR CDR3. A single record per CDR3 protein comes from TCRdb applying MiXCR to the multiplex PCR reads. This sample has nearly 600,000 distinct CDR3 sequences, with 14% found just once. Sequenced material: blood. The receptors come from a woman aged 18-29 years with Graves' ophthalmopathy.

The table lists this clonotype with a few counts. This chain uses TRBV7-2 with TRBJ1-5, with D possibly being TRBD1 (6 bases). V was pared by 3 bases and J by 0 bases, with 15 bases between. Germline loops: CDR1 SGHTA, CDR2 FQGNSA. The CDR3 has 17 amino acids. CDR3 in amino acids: CASSLRGAPYSNQPQHF. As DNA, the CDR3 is TGTGCCAGCAGCTTGAGGGGGGCCCCGTATAGCAATCAGCCCCAGCATTTT.

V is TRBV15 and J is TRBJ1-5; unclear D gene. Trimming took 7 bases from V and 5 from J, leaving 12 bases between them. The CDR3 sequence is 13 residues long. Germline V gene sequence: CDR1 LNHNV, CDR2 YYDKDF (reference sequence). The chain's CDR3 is CATTWEGYQPQHF. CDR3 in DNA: TGTGCCACCACATGGGAGGGATATCAGCCCCAGCATTTT. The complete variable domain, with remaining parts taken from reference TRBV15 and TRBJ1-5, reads DAMVIQNPRYQVTQFGKPVTLSCSQTLNHNVMYWYQQKSSQAPKLLFHYYDKDFNNEADTPDNFQSRRPNTSFCFLDIRSPGLGDTAMYLCATTWEGYQPQHFGDGTRLSIL.

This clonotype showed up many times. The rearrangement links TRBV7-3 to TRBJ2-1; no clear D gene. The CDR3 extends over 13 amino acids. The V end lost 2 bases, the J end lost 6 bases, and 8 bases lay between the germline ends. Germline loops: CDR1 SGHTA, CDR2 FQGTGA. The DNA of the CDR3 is TGTGCCAGCAGCTTATCCCACCTCAATGAGCAGTTCTTC. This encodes CASSLSHLNEQFF.

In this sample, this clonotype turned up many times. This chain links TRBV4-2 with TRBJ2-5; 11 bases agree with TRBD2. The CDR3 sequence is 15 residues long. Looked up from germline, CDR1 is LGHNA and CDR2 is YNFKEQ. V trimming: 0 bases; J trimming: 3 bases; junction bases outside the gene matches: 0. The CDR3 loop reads CASSQEGLAEETQYF. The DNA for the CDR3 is TGTGCCAGCAGCCAAGAGGGACTAGCGGAAGAGACCCAGTACTTC.

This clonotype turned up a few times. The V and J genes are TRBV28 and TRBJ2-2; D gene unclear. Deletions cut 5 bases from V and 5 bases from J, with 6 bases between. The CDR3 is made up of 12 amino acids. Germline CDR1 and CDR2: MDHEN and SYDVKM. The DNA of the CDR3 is TGTGCCAGCAGTATCCCTACCGGGGAGCTGTTTTTT. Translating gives CASSIPTGELFF.

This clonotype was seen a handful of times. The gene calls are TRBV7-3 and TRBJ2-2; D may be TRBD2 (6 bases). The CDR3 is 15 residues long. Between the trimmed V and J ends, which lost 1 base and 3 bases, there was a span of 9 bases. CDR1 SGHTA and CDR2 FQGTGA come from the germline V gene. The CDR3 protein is CASSLNGGDTGELFF. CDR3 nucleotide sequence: TGTGCCAGCAGCTTAAACGGGGGAGACACCGGGGAGCTGTTTTTT.

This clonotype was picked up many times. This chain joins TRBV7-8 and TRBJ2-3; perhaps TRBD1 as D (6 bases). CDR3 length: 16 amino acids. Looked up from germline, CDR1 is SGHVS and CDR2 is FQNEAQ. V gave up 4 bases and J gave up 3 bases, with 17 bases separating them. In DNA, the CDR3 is TGTGCCAGCAGCTCGGGACGAGGGGGTTGGACAGATACGCAGTATTTT. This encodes CASSSGRGGWTDTQYF.

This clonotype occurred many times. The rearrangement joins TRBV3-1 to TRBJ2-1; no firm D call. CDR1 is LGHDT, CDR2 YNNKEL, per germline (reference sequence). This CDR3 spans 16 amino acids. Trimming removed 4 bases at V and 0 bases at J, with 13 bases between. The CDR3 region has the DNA TGTGCCAGCAGCCCGATCATCCCACGCTCCTACAATGAGCAGTTCTTC. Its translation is CASSPIIPRSYNEQFF.

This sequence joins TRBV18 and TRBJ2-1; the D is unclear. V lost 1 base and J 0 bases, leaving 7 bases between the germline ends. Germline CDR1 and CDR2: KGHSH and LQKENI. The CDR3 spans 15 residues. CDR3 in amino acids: CASSPQGSSYNEQFF. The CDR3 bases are TGTGCCAGCTCACCACAGGGCAGCTCCTACAATGAGCAGTTCTTC.

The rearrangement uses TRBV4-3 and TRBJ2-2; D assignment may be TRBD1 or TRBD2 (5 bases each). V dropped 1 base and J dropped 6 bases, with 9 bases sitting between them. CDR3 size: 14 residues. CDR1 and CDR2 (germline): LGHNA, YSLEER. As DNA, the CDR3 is TGCGCCAGCAGCCAAGTGCTGGGGGCCGGGGAGCTGTTTTTT. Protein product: CASSQVLGAGELFF.

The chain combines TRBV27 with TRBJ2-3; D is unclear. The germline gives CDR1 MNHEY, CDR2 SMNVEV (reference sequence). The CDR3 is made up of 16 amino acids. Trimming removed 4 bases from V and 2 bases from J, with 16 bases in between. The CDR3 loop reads CASSSPPYYYTDTQYF. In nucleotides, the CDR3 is TGTGCCAGCAGTTCTCCCCCTTATTATTACACAGATACGCAGTATTTT.

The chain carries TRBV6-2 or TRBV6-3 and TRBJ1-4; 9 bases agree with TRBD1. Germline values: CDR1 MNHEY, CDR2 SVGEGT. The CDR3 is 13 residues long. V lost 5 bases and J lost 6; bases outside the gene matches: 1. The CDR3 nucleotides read TGTGCCAGCAGTGACAGGGGGGATGAAAAACTGTTTTTT. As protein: CASSDRGDEKLFF.

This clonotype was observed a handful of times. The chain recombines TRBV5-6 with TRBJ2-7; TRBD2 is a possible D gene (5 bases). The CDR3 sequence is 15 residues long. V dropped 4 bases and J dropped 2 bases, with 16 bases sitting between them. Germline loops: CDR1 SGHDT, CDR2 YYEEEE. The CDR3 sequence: CASSQQLDEAYEQYF. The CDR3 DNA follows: TGTGCCAGCAGCCAACAACTAGACGAGGCCTACGAGCAGTACTTC.

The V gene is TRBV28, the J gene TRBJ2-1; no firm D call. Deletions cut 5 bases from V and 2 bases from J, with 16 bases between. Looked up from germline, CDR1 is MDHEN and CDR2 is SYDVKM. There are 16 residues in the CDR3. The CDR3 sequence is CASSHSTRPAYNEQFF. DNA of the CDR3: TGTGCCAGCAGTCACAGCACTCGACCAGCCTACAATGAGCAGTTCTTC.

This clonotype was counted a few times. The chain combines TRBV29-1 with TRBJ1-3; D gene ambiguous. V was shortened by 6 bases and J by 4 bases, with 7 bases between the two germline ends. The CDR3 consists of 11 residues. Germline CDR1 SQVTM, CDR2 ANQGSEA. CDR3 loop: CSVSGGNTIYF. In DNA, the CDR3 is TGCAGCGTGAGTGGGGGAAACACCATATATTTT. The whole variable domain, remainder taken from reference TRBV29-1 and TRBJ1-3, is SAVISQKPSRDICQRGTSLTIQCQVDSQVTMMFWYRQQPGQSLTLIATANQGSEATYESGFVIDKFPISRPNLTFSTLTVSNMSPEDSSIYLCSVSGGNTIYFGEGSWLTVV.

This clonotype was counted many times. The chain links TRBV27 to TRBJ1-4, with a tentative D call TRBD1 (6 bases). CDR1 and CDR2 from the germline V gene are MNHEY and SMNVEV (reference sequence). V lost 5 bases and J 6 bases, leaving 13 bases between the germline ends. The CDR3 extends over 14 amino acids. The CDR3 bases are TGTGCCAGCAGTCCCCCAGGGGTTCATGAAAAACTGTTTTTT. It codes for CASSPPGVHEKLFF.

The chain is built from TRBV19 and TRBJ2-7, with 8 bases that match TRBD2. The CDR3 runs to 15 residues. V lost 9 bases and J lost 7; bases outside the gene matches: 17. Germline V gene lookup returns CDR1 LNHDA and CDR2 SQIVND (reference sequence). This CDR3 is CASHPSGTRTYEQYF. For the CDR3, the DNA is TGTGCCAGCCACCCTTCCGGGACTAGGACGTATGAGCAGTACTTC.

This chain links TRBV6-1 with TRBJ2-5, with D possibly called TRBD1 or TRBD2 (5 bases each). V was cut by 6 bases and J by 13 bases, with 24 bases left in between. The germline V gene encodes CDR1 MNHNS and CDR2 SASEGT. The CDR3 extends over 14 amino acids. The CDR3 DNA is TGTGCCAGCAGCGAGAACCTTCGGACAAAACTAGGGTACTTC. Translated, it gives CASSENLRTKLGYF.

The chain's CDR3 is CASSPSPGQGVEQYF. The CDR3 DNA reads TGTGCCAGCTCACCTTCCCCGGGACAGGGGGTCGAGCAGTACTTC. The chain recombines TRBV18 with TRBJ2-7; 11 bases are shared with TRBD1. Germline-derived CDR1 and CDR2 are KGHSH and LQKENI. V dropped 3 bases and J dropped 6; count of bases not matched to a gene: 7. CDR3 length: 15 residues.

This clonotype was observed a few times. The CDR3, as DNA: TGTGCCAGCAGCTCGCTGGGGGGGGATTCTGAAGCTTTCTTT. Translation gives CASSSLGGDSEAFF. The chain couples TRBV7-3 to TRBJ1-1; D is possibly TRBD1 (5 bases). V dropped 4 bases and J dropped 6 bases, with 15 bases sitting between them. This CDR3 spans 14 amino acids. Germline-derived CDR1 and CDR2 are SGHTA and FQGTGA.

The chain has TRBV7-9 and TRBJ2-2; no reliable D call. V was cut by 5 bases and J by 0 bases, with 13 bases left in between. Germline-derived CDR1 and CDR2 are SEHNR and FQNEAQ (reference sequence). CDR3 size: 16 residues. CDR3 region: CASSRKVPANTGELFF. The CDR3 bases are TGTGCCAGCAGCCGAAAGGTGCCCGCGAACACCGGGGAGCTGTTTTTT. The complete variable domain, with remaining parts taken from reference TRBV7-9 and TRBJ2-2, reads DTGVSQNPRHKITKRGQNVTFRCDPISEHNRLYWYRQTLGQGPEFLTYFQNEAQLEKSRLLSDRFSAERPKGSFSTLEIQRTEQGDSAMYLCASSRKVPANTGELFFGEGSRLTVL.

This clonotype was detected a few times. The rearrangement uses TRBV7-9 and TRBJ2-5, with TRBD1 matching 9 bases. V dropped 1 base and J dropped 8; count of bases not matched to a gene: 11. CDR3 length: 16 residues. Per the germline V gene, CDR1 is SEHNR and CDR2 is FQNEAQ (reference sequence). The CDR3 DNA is TGTGCCAGCAGCTTAGACAGGGGGCTCACCCGTGGCACCCAGTACTTC. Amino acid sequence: CASSLDRGLTRGTQYF.

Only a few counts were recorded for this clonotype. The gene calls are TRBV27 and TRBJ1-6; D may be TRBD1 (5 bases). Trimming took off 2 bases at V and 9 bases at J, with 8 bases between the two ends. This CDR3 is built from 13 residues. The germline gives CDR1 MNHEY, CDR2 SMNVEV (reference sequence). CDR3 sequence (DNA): TGTGCCAGCAGTTTACCTCAGGGTTCACCCCTCCACTTT. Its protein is CASSLPQGSPLHF.

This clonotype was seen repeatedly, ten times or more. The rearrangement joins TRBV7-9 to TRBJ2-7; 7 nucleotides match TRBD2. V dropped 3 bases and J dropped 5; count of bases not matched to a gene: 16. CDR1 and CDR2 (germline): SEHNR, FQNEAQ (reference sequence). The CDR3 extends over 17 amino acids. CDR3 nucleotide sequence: TGTGCCAGCAGCTTCTGGACTAGAGGCATATCGGGGGACGAGCAGTACTTC. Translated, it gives CASSFWTRGISGDEQYF.